This T cell receptor (beta chain) derives from a study of T-cell reconstitution after alpha-beta-depleted transplantation in children. Preparation of the TCRbeta library involved a method that used unique molecular identifiers. TCRdb re-called the PCR reads through MiXCR, storing one row per CDR3 protein. This repertoire shows roughly 74,000 distinct CDR3 sequences, approximately 18% found once; its top ten account for 45% to 55%. In germline, CDR1 is SQVTM, CDR2 ANQGSEA. The V end was cut by 4 bases, the J end by 6 bases, with 16 bases between. CDR3 length equals 13 residues. The source was PBMCs, mostly from graft donor cells, collected 360 days after TCRalphabeta/CD19-depleted stem cell transplant. This TCR was sampled from a male patient aged 2 to 10 who had a stem cell transplant for acute lymphoblastic leukemia, so the T cells may come from the graft donor. The chain links TRBV29-1 to TRBJ2-7, with D maybe TRBD1 (5 bases). The CDR3 region has the DNA TGCAGCGTTGGAAGGGGATCTCATCGCGAGCAGTACTTC. Translated: CSVGRGSHREQYF.